Each of the 15 T cell receptor beta chains below was sequenced from the same sample in a study of blood T cell repertoires in COVID-19. Generated by immunoSEQ multiplex PCR, the TCRdb table keeps only in-frame clones and is missing some. The table records tens of thousands of clones, roughly three quarters of them present only once. What was sequenced was peripheral blood. The receptor source for this set is an older man with COVID-19, enrolled during active disease.

The chain carries TRBV30 and TRBJ1-1, with no clear D. Trimming took 0 bases from V and 1 from J, leaving 12 bases between them. This CDR3 is 15 amino acids long. Germline V lookup: CDR1 GTSNPN, CDR2 SVGIG (reference sequence). The CDR3 loop is CAWSVLGAWNTEAFF. The CDR3 DNA reads as TGTGCCTGGAGTGTATTGGGCGCGTGGAACACTGAAGCTTTCTTT.

This chain connects TRBV19 to TRBJ1-1; 9 bases are shared with TRBD1. Germline V gives CDR1 LNHDA, CDR2 SQIVND (reference sequence). Unmatched junction bases numbered 4, after V lost 6 bases and J lost 5 bases. The CDR3 extends over 13 amino acids. CDR3 sequence: CASSYRGQTEAFF. The CDR3 DNA reads as TGTGCCAGTAGCTACAGGGGGCAAACTGAAGCTTTCTTT.

The rearrangement links TRBV7-2 to TRBJ1-2, with D perhaps TRBD1 (6 bases). Germline CDR1 SGHTA, CDR2 FQGNSA. The ends were cut back, 2 bases at V and 2 bases at J, with 18 bases in the middle. This CDR3 is 17 amino acids long. CDR3 bases: TGTGCCAGCAGCTTATCCTCAGGACAGAGGGGGAACTATGGCTACACCTTC. Residues: CASSLSSGQRGNYGYTF.

The V and J genes are TRBV5-4 and TRBJ1-3; D call uncertain. Trimming cost V 5 bases and J 6 bases, with 15 bases left between them. The CDR3 spans 14 residues. CDR1 is SGHNT and CDR2 is YYREEE in the germline V gene (reference sequence). CDR3 protein: CASSADLRENTIYF. CDR3 in DNA: TGTGCCAGCAGTGCCGATCTCCGGGAAAACACCATATATTTT. The whole variable domain, remainder taken from reference TRBV5-4 and TRBJ1-3, is ETGVTQSPTHLIKTRGQQVTLRCSSQSGHNTVSWYQQALGQGPQFIFQYYREEENGRGNFPPRFSGLQFPNYSSELNVNALELDDSALYLCASSADLRENTIYFGEGSWLTVV.

CDR3 nucleotide sequence: TGTGCCAGCAGTGAGGGGGCAGGTTGGGACTATGGCTACACCTTC. It yields the protein CASSEGAGWDYGYTF. V is TRBV2 and J is TRBJ1-2, with D perhaps matching TRBD1 (6 bases). From germline, CDR1 is SNHLY and CDR2 FYNNEI. The CDR3 extends over 15 amino acids. Trimming cost V 3 bases and J 3 bases, with 14 bases left between them.

This chain connects TRBV7-9 to TRBJ2-7, with D possibly matching TRBD2 (6 bases). The CDR3 extends over 15 amino acids. The germline V and J ends were trimmed by 5 bases and 4 bases, with 18 bases remaining between them. Germline V lookup: CDR1 SEHNR, CDR2 FQNEAQ (reference sequence). The CDR3 sequence is CASSPGSSGTYEQYF. The CDR3 coding sequence is TGTGCCAGCAGCCCCGGCAGTAGCGGAACATACGAGCAGTACTTC.

The chain employs TRBV24-1 and TRBJ1-5, with D perhaps TRBD1 (5 bases). V was shortened by 9 bases and J by 2 bases, with 19 bases between the two germline ends. Germline values: CDR1 KGHDR, CDR2 SFDVKD. The CDR3 has 16 residues. For the CDR3, the DNA is TGTGCCACCCGCATCCCCTTTAGGGGTCGCAATCAGCCCCAGCATTTT. Translating gives CATRIPFRGRNQPQHF.

The chain carries TRBV4-1 and TRBJ1-4; D gene uncertain. In germline, CDR1 is MGHRA, CDR2 YSYEKL. The germline V and J ends were trimmed by 0 bases and 5 bases, with 10 bases remaining between them. The CDR3 is made up of 15 amino acids. The DNA for the CDR3 is TGCGCCAGCAGCCAAGACGTGGCGAGGAATGAAAAACTGTTTTTT. Its translation: CASSQDVARNEKLFF.

J is TRBJ1-5 and V is TRBV5-8; 7 bases agree with TRBD1. Losses at the gene ends were 4 bases for V and 7 bases for J; bases not matched to a gene: 8. The CDR3 has 14 amino acids. Germline V gives CDR1 SGHTS, CDR2 YDEGEE. CDR3 protein: CASSVDRVAQPQHF. For the CDR3, the DNA is TGTGCCAGCAGCGTTGACAGGGTTGCCCAGCCCCAGCATTTT.

Turning to this clone: One end of the junction does not line up with germline, which may come from a read error. V and J are TRBV7-7 and TRBJ1-1; no reliable D call. Germline V gene data show CDR1 as SSHAT and CDR2 as FNYEAQ (reference sequence). The CDR3 runs 13 residues. CDR3 DNA sequence: TGTGCTAGCAGCCGCGAGGTGGGCACTGAAGCTTTCTTT. Translation: CASSREVGTEAFF. The whole variable domain, filled in from reference TRBV7-7 and TRBJ1-1, reads GAGVSQSPRYKVTKRGQDVTLRCDPISSHATLYWYQQALGQGPEFLTYFNYEAQPDKSGLPSDRFSAERPEGSISTLTIQRTEQRDSAMYRCASSREVGTEAFFGQGTRLTVV.

The CDR3 DNA reads as TGTGCCAGCACAGGGAGGGAACGGGAGACCCAGTACTTC. Encoded protein: CASTGRERETQYF. V gene TRBV9 combines with J gene TRBJ2-5, with 7 bases lining up with TRBD2. Looked up from germline, CDR1 is SGDLS and CDR2 is YYNGEE. Trimming cost V 6 bases and J 5 bases; bases outside gene matches: 7. CDR3 length: 13 residues. Combining the CDR3 with reference TRBV9 and TRBJ2-5 gives the whole variable domain DSGVTQTPKHLITATGQRVTLRCSPRSGDLSVYWYQQSLDQGLQFLIQYYNGEERAKGNILERFSAQQFPDLHSELNLSSLELGDSALYFCASTGRERETQYFGPGTRLLVL.

V and J are TRBV15 and TRBJ2-5, with a tentative D call TRBD2 (7 bases). Germline CDR1 and CDR2: LNHNV and YYDKDF (reference sequence). The CDR3 totals 19 residues. V gave up 2 bases and J gave up 5 bases, with 27 bases separating them. DNA of the CDR3: TGTGCCACCAGCAGACTGCGGGGGACGACGGGGGCGGCTTCGGAGACCCAGTACTTC. Protein sequence: CATSRLRGTTGAASETQYF.

This clone has more than one count but fewer than ten. This chain connects TRBV25-1 to TRBJ1-2, with unresolved D. The CDR3 contains 15 residues. Germline CDR1 MGHDK, CDR2 SYGVNS. Deletions cut 3 bases from V and 4 bases from J, with 15 bases between. CDR3 region: CASSEEGGMGYGYTF. CDR3 DNA sequence: TGTGCCAGCAGTGAGGAAGGAGGCATGGGCTATGGCTACACCTTC.

The rearrangement joins TRBV7-8 to TRBJ2-7; 7 bases align to TRBD2. The ends lost 7 bases at V and 6 bases at J; junction bases unmatched: 12. The CDR3 extends over 14 amino acids. The germline V gene has CDR1 SGHVS and CDR2 FQNEAQ. As DNA, the CDR3 is TGTGCCAGCACCGAGCGGGATTTAGCCGGCGAGCAGTACTTC. Translation: CASTERDLAGEQYF.

V and J are TRBV5-6 and TRBJ2-7; D perhaps matches TRBD2 (5 bases). This CDR3 region has 11 residues. Per germline, CDR1 SGHDT and CDR2 YYEEEE. V was pared by 0 bases and J by 9 bases, with 7 bases between. CDR3 region: CASSLGLSQYF. CDR3 bases: TGTGCCAGCAGCTTGGGACTATCGCAGTACTTC.